This paragraph reports one T cell receptor (beta chain). The sample originates from a study of STAT5B mutations in CD4+ large granular lymphocyte leukemia. The CDR3 extends over 16 amino acids. Trimming removed 2 bases from V and 2 bases from J, with 13 bases in between. Germline CDR1 and CDR2: SEHNR and FQNEAQ (reference sequence). The assay was run at survey level. Method: immunoSEQ multiplex PCR; TCRdb's copy keeps in-frame clones and lacks some. The sample shows 25,000 to 35,000 clones, 75% to 85% of them seen only once. The chain employs TRBV7-9 and TRBJ1-5, with a possible D match to TRBD1 (6 bases). Input material: CD4+ T cells from blood buffy coats. The sequence derives from a human donor in good health. The CDR3 DNA is TGTGCCAGCAGCTTATTCAGGGGCAGTGGCAATCAGCCCCAGCATTTT. Residues: CASSLFRGSGNQPQHF.